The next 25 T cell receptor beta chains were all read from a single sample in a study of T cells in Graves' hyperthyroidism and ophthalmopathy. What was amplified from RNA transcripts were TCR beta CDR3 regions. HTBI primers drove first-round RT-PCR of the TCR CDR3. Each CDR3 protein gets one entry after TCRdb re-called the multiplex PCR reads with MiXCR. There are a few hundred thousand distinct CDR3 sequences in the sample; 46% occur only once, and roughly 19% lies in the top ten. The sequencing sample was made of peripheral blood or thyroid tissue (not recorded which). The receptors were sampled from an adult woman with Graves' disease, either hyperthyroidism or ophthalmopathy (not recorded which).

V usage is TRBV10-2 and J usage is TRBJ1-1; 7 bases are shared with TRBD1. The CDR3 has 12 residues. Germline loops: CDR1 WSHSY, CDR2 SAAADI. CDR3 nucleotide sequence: TGCGCGGGGACAGAAGTGAACACTGAAGCTTTCTTT. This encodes CAGTEVNTEAFF.

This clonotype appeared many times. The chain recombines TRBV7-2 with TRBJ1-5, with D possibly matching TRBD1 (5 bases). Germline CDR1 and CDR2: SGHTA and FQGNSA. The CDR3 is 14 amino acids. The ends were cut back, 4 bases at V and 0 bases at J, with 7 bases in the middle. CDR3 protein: CASSSTDSNQPQHF. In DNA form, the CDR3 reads TGTGCCAGCAGCTCGACAGATAGCAATCAGCCCCAGCATTTT. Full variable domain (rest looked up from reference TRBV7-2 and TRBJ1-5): GAGVSQSPSNKVTEKGKDVELRCDPISGHTALYWYRQSLGQGLEFLIYFQGNSAPDKSGLPSDRFSAERTGGSVSTLTIQRTQQEDSAVYLCASSSTDSNQPQHFGDGTRLSIL.

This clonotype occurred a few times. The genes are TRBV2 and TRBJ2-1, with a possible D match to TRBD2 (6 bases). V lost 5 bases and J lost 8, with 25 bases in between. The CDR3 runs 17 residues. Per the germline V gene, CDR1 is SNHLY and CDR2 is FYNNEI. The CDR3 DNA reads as TGTGCCAGCAGTCCCTCCCCGTCTAGCGTCCGCATGTATGAGCAGTTCTTC. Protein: CASSPSPSSVRMYEQFF.

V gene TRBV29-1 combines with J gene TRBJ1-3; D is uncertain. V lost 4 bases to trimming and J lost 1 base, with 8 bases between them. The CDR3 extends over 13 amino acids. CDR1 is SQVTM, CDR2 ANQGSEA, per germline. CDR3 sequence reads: CSVVGFSGNTIYF. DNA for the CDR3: TGCAGCGTTGTGGGATTTTCTGGAAACACCATATATTTT. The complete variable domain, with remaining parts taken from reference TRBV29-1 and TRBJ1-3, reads SAVISQKPSRDICQRGTSLTIQCQVDSQVTMMFWYRQQPGQSLTLIATANQGSEATYESGFVIDKFPISRPNLTFSTLTVSNMSPEDSSIYLCSVVGFSGNTIYFGEGSWLTVV.

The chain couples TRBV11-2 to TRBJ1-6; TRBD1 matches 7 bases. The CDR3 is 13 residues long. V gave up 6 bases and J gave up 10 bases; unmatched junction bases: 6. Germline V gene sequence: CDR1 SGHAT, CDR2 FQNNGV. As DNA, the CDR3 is TGTGCCAGCAGTATAGGGACAGACTCACCCCTCCACTTT. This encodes CASSIGTDSPLHF. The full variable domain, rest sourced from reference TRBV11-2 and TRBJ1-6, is EAGVAQSPRYKIIEKRQSVAFWCNPISGHATLYWYQQILGQGPKLLIQFQNNGVVDDSQLPKDRFSAERLKGVDSTLKIQPAKLEDSAVYLCASSIGTDSPLHFGNGTRLTVT.

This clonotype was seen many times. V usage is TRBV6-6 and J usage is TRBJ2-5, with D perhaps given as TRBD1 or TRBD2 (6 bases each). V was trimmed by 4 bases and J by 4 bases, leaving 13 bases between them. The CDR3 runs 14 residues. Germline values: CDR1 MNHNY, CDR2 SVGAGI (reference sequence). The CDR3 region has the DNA TGTGCCAGCAGTTCCACAGGGACTGCAGAGACCCAGTACTTC. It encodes CASSSTGTAETQYF.

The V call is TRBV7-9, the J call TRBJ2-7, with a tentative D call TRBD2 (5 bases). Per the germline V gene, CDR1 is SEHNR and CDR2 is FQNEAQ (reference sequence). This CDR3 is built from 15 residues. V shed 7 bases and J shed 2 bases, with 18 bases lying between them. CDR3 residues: CASNVEGGSTYEQYF. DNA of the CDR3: TGTGCCAGCAACGTCGAGGGTGGCTCAACCTACGAGCAGTACTTC.

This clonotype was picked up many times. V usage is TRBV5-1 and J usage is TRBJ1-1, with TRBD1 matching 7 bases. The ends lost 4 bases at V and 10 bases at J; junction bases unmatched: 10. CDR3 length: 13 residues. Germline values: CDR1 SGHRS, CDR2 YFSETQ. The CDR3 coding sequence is TGCGCCAGCAGCCAAAGCAGCTCAGGGGGAGCTTTCTTT. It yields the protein CASSQSSSGGAFF.

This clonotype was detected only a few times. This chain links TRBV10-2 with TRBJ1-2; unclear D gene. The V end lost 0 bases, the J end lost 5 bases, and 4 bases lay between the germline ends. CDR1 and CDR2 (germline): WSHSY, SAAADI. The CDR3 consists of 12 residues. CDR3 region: CASSESLYGYTF. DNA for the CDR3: TGCGCCAGCAGTGAGTCCCTGTATGGCTACACCTTC.

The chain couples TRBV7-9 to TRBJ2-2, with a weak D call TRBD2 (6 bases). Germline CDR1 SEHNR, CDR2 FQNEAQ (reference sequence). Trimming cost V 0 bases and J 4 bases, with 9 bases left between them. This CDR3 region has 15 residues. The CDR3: CASSLAGGTTGELFF. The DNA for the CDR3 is TGTGCCAGCAGCTTAGCGGGAGGTACCACCGGGGAGCTGTTTTTT.

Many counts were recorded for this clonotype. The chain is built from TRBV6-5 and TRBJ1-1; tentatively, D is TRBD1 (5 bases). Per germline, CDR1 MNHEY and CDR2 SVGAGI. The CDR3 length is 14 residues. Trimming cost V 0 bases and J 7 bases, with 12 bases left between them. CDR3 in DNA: TGTGCCAGCAGTTACTCAGGGGTTCTGAGTGAAGCTTTCTTT. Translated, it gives CASSYSGVLSEAFF.

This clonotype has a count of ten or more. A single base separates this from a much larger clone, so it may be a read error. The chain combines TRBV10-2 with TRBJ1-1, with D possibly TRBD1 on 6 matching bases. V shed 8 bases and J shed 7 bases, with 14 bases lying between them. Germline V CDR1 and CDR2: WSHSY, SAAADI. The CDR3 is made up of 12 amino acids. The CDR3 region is CASGRGSIEAFF. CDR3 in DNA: TGCGCCAGCGGTAGGGGGTCCATTGAAGCTTTCTTT.

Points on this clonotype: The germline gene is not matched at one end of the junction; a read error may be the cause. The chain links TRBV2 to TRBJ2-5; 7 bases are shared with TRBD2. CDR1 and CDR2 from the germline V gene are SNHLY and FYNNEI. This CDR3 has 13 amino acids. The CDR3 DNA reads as TGTACCAGCAGCCAAGCGGGGCCCGACACCCAGTACTTC. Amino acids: CTSSQAGPDTQYF.

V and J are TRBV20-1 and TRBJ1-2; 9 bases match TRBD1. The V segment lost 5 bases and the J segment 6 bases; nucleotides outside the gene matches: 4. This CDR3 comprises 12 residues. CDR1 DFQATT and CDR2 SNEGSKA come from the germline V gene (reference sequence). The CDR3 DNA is TGCAGTGCTCCTACAGGGGGCAATGGCTACACCTTC. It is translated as CSAPTGGNGYTF.

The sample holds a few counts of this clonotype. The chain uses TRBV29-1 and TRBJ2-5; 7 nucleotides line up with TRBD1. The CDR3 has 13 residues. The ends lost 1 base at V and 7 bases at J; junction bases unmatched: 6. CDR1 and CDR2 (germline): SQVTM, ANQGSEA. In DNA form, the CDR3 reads TGCAGCGTTGAAGGAGGGGGCTGGGGGACCCAGTACTTC. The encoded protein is CSVEGGGWGTQYF.

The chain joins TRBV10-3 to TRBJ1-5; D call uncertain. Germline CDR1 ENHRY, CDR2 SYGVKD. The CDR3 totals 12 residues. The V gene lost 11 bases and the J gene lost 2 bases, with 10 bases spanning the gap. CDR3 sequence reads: CAWGIGNQPQHF. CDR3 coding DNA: TGTGCCTGGGGAATTGGCAATCAGCCCCAGCATTTT.

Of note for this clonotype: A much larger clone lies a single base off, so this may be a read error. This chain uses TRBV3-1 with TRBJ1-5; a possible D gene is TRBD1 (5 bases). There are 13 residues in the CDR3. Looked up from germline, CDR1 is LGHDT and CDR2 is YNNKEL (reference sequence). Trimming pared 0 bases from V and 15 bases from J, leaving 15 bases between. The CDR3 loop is CASSQDGGRVLHF. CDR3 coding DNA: TGTGCCAGCAGCCAAGATGGTGGCAGGGTGTTGCATTTT.

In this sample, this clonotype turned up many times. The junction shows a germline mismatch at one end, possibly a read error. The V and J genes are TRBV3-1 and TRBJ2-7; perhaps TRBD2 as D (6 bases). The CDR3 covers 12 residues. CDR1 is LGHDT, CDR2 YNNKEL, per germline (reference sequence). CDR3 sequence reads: CASSLLGEAPLF. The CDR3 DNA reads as TGTGCCAGCAGCCTTTTGGGGGAGGCCCCCCTCTTC.

The CDR3 bases are TGTGCCAGCAGTTATACAGGGGGCGGGCAAGAGACCCAGTACTTC. It specifies CASSYTGGGQETQYF. The chain carries TRBV2 and TRBJ2-5, with 9 bases identical to TRBD1. The germline V gene has CDR1 SNHLY and CDR2 FYNNEI. The CDR3 is 15 amino acids. V lost 5 bases, J lost 2 bases, and 6 bases stayed unmatched.

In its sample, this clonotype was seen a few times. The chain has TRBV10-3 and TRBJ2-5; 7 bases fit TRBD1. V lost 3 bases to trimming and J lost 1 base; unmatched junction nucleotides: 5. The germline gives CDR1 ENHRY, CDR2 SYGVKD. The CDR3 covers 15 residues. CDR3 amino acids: CAISDETGTQETQYF. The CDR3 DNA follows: TGTGCCATCAGTGACGAGACAGGGACCCAAGAGACCCAGTACTTC.

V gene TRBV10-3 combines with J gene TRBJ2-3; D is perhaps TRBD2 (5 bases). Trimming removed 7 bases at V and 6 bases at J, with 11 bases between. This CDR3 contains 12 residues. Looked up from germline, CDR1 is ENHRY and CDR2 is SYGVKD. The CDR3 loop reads CAIKGSADTQYF. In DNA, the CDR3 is TGTGCCATCAAGGGTAGCGCGGATACGCAGTATTTT.

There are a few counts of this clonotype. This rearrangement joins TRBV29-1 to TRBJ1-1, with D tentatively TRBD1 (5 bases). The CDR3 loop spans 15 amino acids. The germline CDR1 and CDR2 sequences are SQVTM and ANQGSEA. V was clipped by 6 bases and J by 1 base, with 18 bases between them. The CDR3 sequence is CSVWSRAGRNTEAFF. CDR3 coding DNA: TGCAGCGTCTGGTCGCGGGCAGGGCGGAACACTGAAGCTTTCTTT.

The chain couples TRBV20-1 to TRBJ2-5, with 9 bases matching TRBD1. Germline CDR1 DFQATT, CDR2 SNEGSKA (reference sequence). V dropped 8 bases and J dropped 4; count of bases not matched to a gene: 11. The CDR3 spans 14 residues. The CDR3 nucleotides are TGCAGTTTTATTCTGGGACAGGGAGTAGAGACCCAGTACTTC. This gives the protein CSFILGQGVETQYF.

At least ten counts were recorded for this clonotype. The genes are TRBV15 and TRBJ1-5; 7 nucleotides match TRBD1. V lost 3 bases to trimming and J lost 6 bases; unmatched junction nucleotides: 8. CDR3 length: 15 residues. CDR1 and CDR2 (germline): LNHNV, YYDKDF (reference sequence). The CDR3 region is CATSSRQGGRQPQHF. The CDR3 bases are TGTGCCACCAGCAGCAGACAGGGCGGGCGTCAGCCCCAGCATTTT.

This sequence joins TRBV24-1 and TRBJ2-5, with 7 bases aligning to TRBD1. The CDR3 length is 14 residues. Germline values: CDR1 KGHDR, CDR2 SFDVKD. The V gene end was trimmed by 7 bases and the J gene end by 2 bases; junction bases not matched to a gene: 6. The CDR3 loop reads CATSDPGQQETQYF. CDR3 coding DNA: TGTGCCACCAGCGATCCGGGACAGCAAGAGACCCAGTACTTC.